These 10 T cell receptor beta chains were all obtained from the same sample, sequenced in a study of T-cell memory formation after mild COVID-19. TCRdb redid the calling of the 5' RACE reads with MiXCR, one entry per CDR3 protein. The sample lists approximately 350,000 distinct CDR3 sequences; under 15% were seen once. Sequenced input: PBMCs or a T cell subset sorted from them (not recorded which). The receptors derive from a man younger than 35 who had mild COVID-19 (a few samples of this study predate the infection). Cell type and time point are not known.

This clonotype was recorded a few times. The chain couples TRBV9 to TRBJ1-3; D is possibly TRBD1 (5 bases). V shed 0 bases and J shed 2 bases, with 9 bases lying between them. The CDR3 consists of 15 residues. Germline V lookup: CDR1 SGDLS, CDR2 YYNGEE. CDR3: CASSVEGRAGNTIYF. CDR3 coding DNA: TGTGCCAGCAGCGTAGAGGGCAGGGCTGGAAACACCATATATTTT.

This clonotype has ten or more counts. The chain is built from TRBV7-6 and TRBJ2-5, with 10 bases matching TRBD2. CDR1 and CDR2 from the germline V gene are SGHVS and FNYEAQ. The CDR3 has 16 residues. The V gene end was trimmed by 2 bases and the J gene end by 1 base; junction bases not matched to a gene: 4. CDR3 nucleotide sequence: TGTGCCAGCAGCTTAATATCTAGCGGGGGCCAAGAGACCCAGTACTTC. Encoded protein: CASSLISSGGQETQYF. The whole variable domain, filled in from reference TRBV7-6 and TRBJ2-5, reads GAGVSQSPRYKVTKRGQDVALRCDPISGHVSLYWYRQALGQGPEFLTYFNYEAQQDKSGLPNDRFSAERPEGSISTLTIQRTEQRDSAMYRCASSLISSGGQETQYFGPGTRLLVL.

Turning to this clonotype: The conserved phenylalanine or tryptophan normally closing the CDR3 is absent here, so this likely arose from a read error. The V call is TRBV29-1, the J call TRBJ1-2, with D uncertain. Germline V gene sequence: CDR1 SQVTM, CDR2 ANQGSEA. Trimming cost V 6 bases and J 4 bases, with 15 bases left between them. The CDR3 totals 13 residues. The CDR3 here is CSVEEDVSYGYTL. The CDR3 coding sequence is TGCAGCGTAGAGGAGGACGTGAGCTATGGCTACACCCTC.

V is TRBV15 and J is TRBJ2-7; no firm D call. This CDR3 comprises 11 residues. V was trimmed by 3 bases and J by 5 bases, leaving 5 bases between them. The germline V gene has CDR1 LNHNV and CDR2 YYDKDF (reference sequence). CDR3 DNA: TGTGCCACCAGCAGGCTGGACGAGCAGTACGTC. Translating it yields CATSRLDEQYV.

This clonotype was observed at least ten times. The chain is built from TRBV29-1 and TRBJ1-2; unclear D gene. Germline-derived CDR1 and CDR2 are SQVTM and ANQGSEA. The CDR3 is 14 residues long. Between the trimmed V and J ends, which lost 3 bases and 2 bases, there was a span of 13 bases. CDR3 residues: CSVERGIENYGYTF. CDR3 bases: TGCAGCGTTGAGAGAGGTATTGAAAACTATGGCTACACCTTC. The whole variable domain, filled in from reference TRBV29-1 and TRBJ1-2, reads SAVISQKPSRDICQRGTSLTIQCQVDSQVTMMFWYRQQPGQSLTLIATANQGSEATYESGFVIDKFPISRPNLTFSTLTVSNMSPEDSSIYLCSVERGIENYGYTFGSGTRLTVV.

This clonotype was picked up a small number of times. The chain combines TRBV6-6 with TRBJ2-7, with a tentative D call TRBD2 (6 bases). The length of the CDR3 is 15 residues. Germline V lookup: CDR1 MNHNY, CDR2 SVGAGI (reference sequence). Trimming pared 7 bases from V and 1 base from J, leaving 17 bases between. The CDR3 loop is CASKALRDLSYEQYF. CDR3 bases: TGTGCCAGCAAGGCCCTCCGGGACTTATCCTACGAGCAGTACTTC.

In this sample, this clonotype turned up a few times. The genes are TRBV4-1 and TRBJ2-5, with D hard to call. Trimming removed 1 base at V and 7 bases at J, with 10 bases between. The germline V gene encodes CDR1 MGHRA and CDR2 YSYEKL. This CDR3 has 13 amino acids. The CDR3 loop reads CASSQAARWTQYF. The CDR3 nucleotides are TGCGCCAGCAGCCAAGCCGCGCGGTGGACCCAGTACTTC.

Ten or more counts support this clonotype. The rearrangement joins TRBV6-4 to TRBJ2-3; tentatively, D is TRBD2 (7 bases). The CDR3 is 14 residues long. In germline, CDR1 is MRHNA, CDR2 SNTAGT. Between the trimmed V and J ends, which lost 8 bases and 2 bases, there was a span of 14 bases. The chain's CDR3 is CASGAGGHTDTQYF. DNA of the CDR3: TGTGCCAGCGGGGCCGGGGGGCACACAGATACGCAGTATTTT.

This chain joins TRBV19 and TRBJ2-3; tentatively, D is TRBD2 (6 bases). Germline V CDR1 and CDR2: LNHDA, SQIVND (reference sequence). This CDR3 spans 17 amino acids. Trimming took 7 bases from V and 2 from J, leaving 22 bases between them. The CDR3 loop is CASTMMGGPAPTDTQYF. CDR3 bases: TGTGCCAGTACCATGATGGGGGGACCAGCCCCCACAGATACGCAGTATTTT.

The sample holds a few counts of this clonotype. Written as DNA, the CDR3 is TGTGCCAGCAGCTTAGAAGGGCAGTTGAACACTGAAGCTTTCTTT. Translation gives CASSLEGQLNTEAFF. The rearrangement links TRBV7-9 to TRBJ1-1; D not resolved. V was shortened by 1 base and J by 0 bases, with 9 bases between the two germline ends. Germline V gene data show CDR1 as SEHNR and CDR2 as FQNEAQ (reference sequence). The CDR3 has 15 residues.